Following are 14 T cell receptor beta chains from one sample sequenced in a study of blood T cell repertoires in COVID-19. Sequencing was performed with immunoSEQ multiplex PCR; in TCRdb, only in-frame clones are kept and a portion is missing. The sample includes 400,000 or so clones, approximately 91% seen only once; the top ten take over 2%. Material for sequencing was PBMCs or T cells enriched from blood (not recorded which). The receptors derive from a woman aged 35 to 49 with acute COVID-19.

This chain links TRBV2 with TRBJ1-2; 8 bases are shared with TRBD1. In germline, CDR1 is SNHLY, CDR2 FYNNEI. V lost 7 bases to trimming and J lost 8 bases; unmatched junction nucleotides: 15. There are 15 residues in the CDR3. CDR3 DNA sequence: TGTGCCAGCAACCCGAGCGTCGACAGGGGATACGGCTACACCTTC. Translation: CASNPSVDRGYGYTF.

The chain is built from TRBV7-9 and TRBJ1-4; 9 bases are a match to TRBD1. Germline CDR1 SEHNR, CDR2 FQNEAQ (reference sequence). V lost 6 bases and J lost 11; bases outside the gene matches: 16. The CDR3 sequence is 16 residues long. As DNA, the CDR3 is TGTGCCAGCAGACCAAAAGCCCGGGACAGGGAGTCTAAACTGTTTTTT. Amino acid sequence: CASRPKARDRESKLFF. Based on the CDR3 plus reference TRBV7-9 and TRBJ1-4, the full variable domain is DTGVSQNPRHKITKRGQNVTFRCDPISEHNRLYWYRQTLGQGPEFLTYFQNEAQLEKSRLLSDRFSAERPKGSFSTLEIQRTEQGDSAMYLCASRPKARDRESKLFFGSGTQLSVL.

This clone was counted once. The J gene is TRBJ1-5, the V gene TRBV20-1; TRBD1 might be the D (5 bases). The CDR3 is 15 amino acids. Germline-derived CDR1 and CDR2 are DFQATT and SNEGSKA (reference sequence). Trimming stripped 3 bases from V and 4 bases from J, with 16 bases between. The CDR3 coding sequence is TGCAGTGCTAGTCGGCAGGGTCCCCAAAATCAGCCCCAGCATTTT. It specifies CSASRQGPQNQPQHF.

The chain's CDR3 is CASSLGQANPKNIQYF. The CDR3 coding sequence is TGTGCCAGCAGCCTTGGACAGGCTAATCCCAAAAACATTCAGTACTTC. V is TRBV11-2 and J is TRBJ2-4; 7 nucleotides agree with TRBD1. The CDR3 is made up of 16 amino acids. Germline V gene data show CDR1 as SGHAT and CDR2 as FQNNGV. The J segment lost 2 bases and the V segment lost 5 bases, leaving 9 bases of the junction unmatched.

The chain carries TRBV25-1 and TRBJ1-4; TRBD1 aligns across 7 bases. The junction had 1 base not matched to a gene; V was cut back by 5 bases and J by 4 bases. Germline V CDR1 and CDR2: MGHDK, SYGVNS. The CDR3 is 13 amino acids. CDR3 amino acids: CASSPGGNEKLFF. The DNA for the CDR3 is TGTGCCAGCAGTCCAGGGGGTAATGAAAAACTGTTTTTT.

The chain uses TRBV2 and TRBJ1-5, with a tentative D call TRBD1 (6 bases). Germline V gene data show CDR1 as SNHLY and CDR2 as FYNNEI. The CDR3 is 15 residues long. V shed 6 bases and J shed 0 bases, with 12 bases lying between them. The chain's CDR3 is CASRLGGYSNQPQHF. The DNA of the CDR3 is TGTGCCAGCAGGCTAGGGGGTTATAGCAATCAGCCCCAGCATTTT. Supplemented by reference TRBV2 and TRBJ1-5, the full variable domain reads EPEVTQTPSHQVTQMGQEVILRCVPISNHLYFYWYRQILGQKVEFLVSFYNNEISEKSEIFDDQFSVERPDGSNFTLKIRSTKLEDSAMYFCASRLGGYSNQPQHFGDGTRLSIL.

The J gene is TRBJ1-3, the V gene TRBV24-1; D gene ambiguous. The V gene lost 4 bases and the J gene lost 1 base, with 13 bases spanning the gap. From germline, CDR1 is KGHDR and CDR2 SFDVKD. This CDR3 has 16 residues. The CDR3: CATSENERRSGNTIYF. CDR3 bases: TGTGCCACCAGTGAAAACGAAAGGAGATCTGGAAACACCATATATTTT.

The J gene is TRBJ1-6, the V gene TRBV30; a possible D gene is TRBD1 (6 bases). Germline lookup yields CDR1 GTSNPN and CDR2 SVGIG (reference sequence). Trimming shortened V by 1 base and J by 4 bases, and 8 bases separated the two germline ends. CDR3 size: 14 residues. The CDR3 DNA follows: TGTGCCTGGAGTGAAACAGGGTATAATTCACCCCTCCACTTT. Its translation: CAWSETGYNSPLHF.

The chain combines TRBV4-1 with TRBJ2-7; weak D call: TRBD1 (5 bases). CDR1 and CDR2 from the germline V gene are MGHRA and YSYEKL. With 1 base removed from V and 0 bases from J, the gap between germline ends came to 10 bases. CDR3 size: 15 residues. This CDR3 is CASSQAQGRSYEQYF. CDR3 nucleotide sequence: TGCGCCAGCAGCCAAGCCCAGGGTCGCTCCTACGAGCAGTACTTC.

This chain connects TRBV25-1 to TRBJ1-2; 8 bases line up with TRBD1. CDR1 is MGHDK and CDR2 is SYGVNS in the germline V gene. Germline trimming cut 4 bases from V and 6 bases from J; bases unmatched to any gene: 4. The CDR3 consists of 13 residues. The CDR3 DNA follows: TGTGCCAGCAGTGCAGGGGGCACAGATGGCTACACCTTC. Protein product: CASSAGGTDGYTF.

This sequence joins TRBV30 and TRBJ2-2; 13 positions agree with TRBD2. The CDR3 has 18 amino acids. CDR1 is GTSNPN and CDR2 is SVGIG in the germline V gene (reference sequence). V shed 1 base and J 0 bases; nucleotides not matched to a gene: 5. CDR3 coding DNA: TGTGCCTGGAGTGCGTTAGGACTAGCGGGGGCGAACACCGGGGAGCTGTTTTTT. Translation gives CAWSALGLAGANTGELFF.

V is TRBV27 and J is TRBJ2-7, with 9 bases aligning to TRBD1. CDR1 and CDR2 from the germline V gene are MNHEY and SMNVEV (reference sequence). After removal of 4 bases from V and 3 bases from J, the junction contained 10 bases not matched to a gene. CDR3 length: 16 residues. CDR3 residues: CASSSLLRQGDYEQYF. The CDR3 DNA reads TGTGCCAGCAGTTCACTACTCCGACAGGGGGACTACGAGCAGTACTTC.

The chain joins TRBV30 to TRBJ1-2; D call uncertain. The CDR3 is 14 amino acids. Germline V gene lookup returns CDR1 GTSNPN and CDR2 SVGIG (reference sequence). Trimming stripped 0 bases from V and 2 bases from J, with 10 bases between. Written as DNA, the CDR3 is TGTGCCTGGAGTGTACGCTATCGGAACTATGGCTACACCTTC. The encoded protein is CAWSVRYRNYGYTF.

This chain uses TRBV5-4 with TRBJ2-3; D uncertain. Trimming left V 4 bases short and J 5 bases short, with 11 bases between. The CDR3 contains 13 residues. CDR1 SGHNT and CDR2 YYREEE come from the germline V gene (reference sequence). CDR3 amino acids: CASSSLAIDTQYF. The CDR3 DNA reads TGTGCCAGCAGCAGCTTAGCTATAGATACGCAGTATTTT.